The rows below give T cell receptor beta chains drawn from one sample of a study of T-cell reconstitution after alpha-beta-depleted transplantation in children. One entry per CDR3 protein, called by TCRdb with MiXCR from the PCR reads. The repertoire consists of about 600,000 distinct CDR3 sequences, with under 15% occurring once and the leading ten covering 2.2%. Sequenced material: PBMCs, mostly from graft donor cells, taken 360 days after TCRalphabeta/CD19-depleted stem cell transplant. Source of these receptors: a male patient aged 10 to 17 who had a stem cell transplant for acute myeloid leukemia, so the T cells may come from the graft donor. CDR3s include the opening cysteine and the closing phenylalanine or tryptophan. Each record gives: V gene, D gene, clone size, J gene, CDR3 DNA, CDR3 protein. A D gene is named only where the DNA matches it firmly. Rows give clone size only sometimes, using once, few, many, or a class for an expanded clone.

V: TRBV4-2; D: TRBD2; size: few; J: TRBJ2-3; DNA: TGTGCCAGCAGCCCTAGGGCCAGGCAGCGGGAGGAGGGCGATACGCAGTATTTT; CDR3: CASSPRARQREEGDTQYF
V: TRBV5-5; D: TRBD1; size: .; J: TRBJ1-5; DNA: TGTGCCAGCAGTCAGACAGGGGGGGGTCAGCCCCAGCATTTT; CDR3: CASSQTGGGQPQHF
V: TRBV7-2; D: TRBD1; size: many; J: TRBJ2-2; DNA: TGTGCCAGCAGCTTAGCGGGGGACAGGGCCACCGGGGAGCTGTTTTTT; CDR3: CASSLAGDRATGELFF
V: TRBV7-2; D: TRBD2; size: .; J: TRBJ2-2; DNA: TGTGCCAGCAGCTCGGCGGGGGTGGACACCGGGGAGCTGTTTTTT; CDR3: CASSSAGVDTGELFF
V: TRBV7-2; D: TRBD2; size: .; J: TRBJ2-3; DNA: TGTGCCAGCAGCCCGCAGACTAGCTTGGCAGATACGCAGTATTTT; CDR3: CASSPQTSLADTQYF
V: TRBV9; D: .; size: many; J: TRBJ1-5; DNA: TGTGCCAGCAGCGTAGGACACAATCAGCCCCAGCATTTT; CDR3: CASSVGHNQPQHF
V: TRBV20-1; D: TRBD1; size: .; J: TRBJ2-3; DNA: TGCAGTGCTAGAGACCGGGACAGCCTCACAGATACGCAGTATTTT; CDR3: CSARDRDSLTDTQYF
V: TRBV12-3/TRBV12-4; D: TRBD1; size: few; J: TRBJ2-5; DNA: TGTGCCAGCGGGCTTGCCCTGGACAGGGGGCCAGAGACCCAGTACTTC; CDR3: CASGLALDRGPETQYF
V: TRBV29-1; D: TRBD1; size: .; J: TRBJ1-3; DNA: TGCAGCGTTCTGAACAGGGGCTCTGGAAACACCATATATTTT; CDR3: CSVLNRGSGNTIYF
V: TRBV9; D: .; size: many; J: TRBJ2-1; DNA: TGTGCCAGCAGCTCCCAAGGGCTAGCCTACAATGAGCAGTTCTTC; CDR3: CASSSQGLAYNEQFF
V: TRBV6-2/TRBV6-3; D: TRBD2; size: few; J: TRBJ2-1; DNA: TGTGCCAGCAGTCCACCAACTAGCGGGAGTGGTTCCTACAATGAGCAGTTCTTC; CDR3: CASSPPTSGSGSYNEQFF
V: TRBV20-1; D: TRBD2; size: .; J: TRBJ2-7; DNA: TGCAGTGCTAGTGACGCTAGCGGCCCTTACTACGAGCAGTACTTC; CDR3: CSASDASGPYYEQYF
V: TRBV5-1; D: TRBD2; size: few; J: TRBJ2-4; DNA: TGCGCCAGCAGCGGGGGACTAGCGGGAGTAAACATTCAGTACTTC; CDR3: CASSGGLAGVNIQYF
V: TRBV20-1; D: .; size: .; J: TRBJ2-7; DNA: TGCAGTGCCCTAGAATTTGCGGGCGCGAGGGAGCAGTACTTC; CDR3: CSALEFAGAREQYF
V: TRBV18; D: .; size: .; J: TRBJ2-7; DNA: TGTGCCAGCTCACCACAGGACTACGAGCAGTACTTC; CDR3: CASSPQDYEQYF
V: TRBV7-2; D: TRBD2; size: .; J: TRBJ2-1; DNA: TGTGCCAGCAGCCCGAGCCGACTAGCGTCCTACAATGAGCAGTTCTTC; CDR3: CASSPSRLASYNEQFF
V: TRBV28; D: TRBD1; size: .; J: TRBJ1-2; DNA: TGTGCCAGCAGCCCCACAGGGGGCCATATGGGGGGCTACACCTTC; CDR3: CASSPTGGHMGGYTF
V: TRBV12-3/TRBV12-4; D: .; size: few; J: TRBJ2-3; DNA: TGTGCCAGCAGTTTAATCTCACGAGCGCCCAAGACTTTACTACGCACAGATACGCAGTATTTT; CDR3: CASSLISRAPKTLLRTDTQYF
V: TRBV6-2/TRBV6-3; D: TRBD2; size: .; J: TRBJ2-7; DNA: TGTGCCAGCAGTTACGATGGGACTAGCGGAACCCTGTCCTACGAGCAGTACTTC; CDR3: CASSYDGTSGTLSYEQYF
V: TRBV6-5; D: TRBD2; size: few; J: TRBJ2-7; DNA: TGTGCCAGCAGTTACCGGACTAGCGGGAGTATCTACGAGCAGTACTTC; CDR3: CASSYRTSGSIYEQYF
V: TRBV5-1; D: .; size: many; J: TRBJ2-1; DNA: TGCGCCAGCAGCTATTCCGGGAAAAGCTCCTACAATGAGCAGTTCTTC; CDR3: CASSYSGKSSYNEQFF
V: TRBV29-1; D: .; size: many; J: TRBJ2-2; DNA: TGCAGCGTTGCTGTCACCCAGAACACCGGGGAGCTGTTTTTT; CDR3: CSVAVTQNTGELFF
V: TRBV20-1; D: .; size: few; J: TRBJ2-7; DNA: TGCAGTGCCATACAGTTTTCCTACGAGCAGTACTTC; CDR3: CSAIQFSYEQYF
V: TRBV18; D: .; size: .; J: TRBJ2-6; DNA: TGTGCCAGCTCAGCCCAGGGAGGAGGGGCCAACGTCCTGACTTTC; CDR3: CASSAQGGGANVLTF
V: TRBV7-2; D: TRBD2; size: .; J: TRBJ2-1; DNA: TGTGCCAGCAGCTTAACCGGGACTAGCGGGACTCATGAGCAGTTCTTC; CDR3: CASSLTGTSGTHEQFF
V: TRBV12-3/TRBV12-4; D: TRBD2; size: many; J: TRBJ2-7; DNA: TGTGCCAGCAGTTTAGGCGGGGACAGGGTTTCTAGCGGGAGGAGATGGGAGCAGTACTTC; CDR3: CASSLGGDRVSSGRRWEQYF
V: TRBV20-1; D: TRBD1; size: many; J: TRBJ2-7; DNA: TGCAGTGCTAGAGATCTTAGCCCCTTAGAGGACAGGGGGTACTACGAGCAGTACTTC; CDR3: CSARDLSPLEDRGYYEQYF